Below, 5 T cell receptor beta chains from the same sample are listed, as sequenced in a study of shared clonotypes between healthy human individuals. Clones were sequenced by immunoSEQ multiplex PCR, and TCRdb holds only the in-frame ones, with some missing. Here the sample spans nearly 2 million clones, approximately 95% being singletons. As defined, naive CD8 cells were CD45RO-negative and positively selected for CCR7, with terminally differentiated effector memory CD45RA+ cells excluded. The sequenced sample consisted of naive CD8+ T cells sorted from blood. These receptors were obtained from a man between 18 and 29 years old in good health.

This clone has a single count. This sequence joins TRBV10-2 and TRBJ2-7; 11 nucleotides line up with TRBD2. The CDR3 spans 15 residues. Germline trimming cut 9 bases from V and 2 bases from J; bases unmatched to any gene: 9. Germline V gene sequence: CDR1 WSHSY, CDR2 SAAADI. CDR3 region: CASSLGLAVTYEQYF. The DNA for the CDR3 is TGCGCCAGTTCCCTGGGACTAGCGGTTACCTACGAGCAGTACTTC.

About this clone itself: The same CDR3 also results from other DNA sequences found in this sample. The V gene is TRBV28, the J gene TRBJ1-1; D call uncertain. Germline-derived CDR1 and CDR2 are MDHEN and SYDVKM. V lost 3 bases and J lost 1, with 9 bases in between. The CDR3 consists of 14 residues. This chain's CDR3 is CASSFRTGNTEAFF. The DNA of the CDR3 is TGTGCCAGCAGTTTTCGTACCGGGAACACTGAAGCTTTCTTT. The full variable domain, its missing parts supplied by reference TRBV28 and TRBJ1-1, is DVKVTQSSRYLVKRTGEKVFLECVQDMDHENMFWYRQDPGLGLRLIYFSYDVKMKEKGDIPEGYSVSREKKERFSLILESASTNQTSMYLCASSFRTGNTEAFFGQGTRLTVV.

Note on this clone: One junction end does not reproduce the germline sequence, and a read error may be involved. The J gene is TRBJ2-4, the V gene TRBV13; D is unresolved. The V gene's germline CDR1 is PRHDT and CDR2 FYEKMQ (reference sequence). This CDR3 contains 14 residues. In DNA form, the CDR3 reads TGTGCCAACAGCTTATCTAAGCTCGAAAACATTCAGTACTTC. This sequence encodes CANSLSKLENIQYF.

This clone appeared once. J is TRBJ2-3 and V is TRBV10-1; 8 nucleotides agree with TRBD1. The CDR3 runs to 14 residues. The germline CDR1 and CDR2 sequences are WNHNN and SYGVQD (reference sequence). Unmatched junction bases numbered 5, after V lost 8 bases and J lost 1 base. The CDR3 DNA reads as TGCGCCAGCGGGCCGGGACAGGGCACAGATACGCAGTATTTT. This gives the protein CASGPGQGTDTQYF.

Notes on this clone: This specimen includes other DNA sequences encoding the same CDR3. The J gene is TRBJ2-3, the V gene TRBV30; D uncertain. Germline CDR1 is GTSNPN and CDR2 is SVGIG (reference sequence). V was shortened by 0 bases and J by 4 bases, with 8 bases between the two germline ends. The CDR3 runs to 13 residues. DNA of the CDR3: TGTGCCTGGAGTGTACTATTGCCAGATACGCAGTATTTT. It specifies CAWSVLLPDTQYF.